There are many counts of the clone carrying this T cell receptor (beta chain). From germline, CDR1 is SGHTA and CDR2 FQGNSA. CDR3 length: 11 amino acids. Trimming shortened V by 8 bases and J by 13 bases, and 17 bases separated the two germline ends. Combining iRepertoire HTBI primers with Arm-PCR of CDR3 regions, the authors built TCR beta libraries. TCRdb reprocessed the multiplex PCR reads with MiXCR, giving one entry per CDR3 protein. The table includes around 430,000 distinct CDR3 sequences, less than 25% detected once. The entry originates in a study of regulatory T cells in long-lasting Graves disease. Described time point: persistent/refractory GD, antithyroid drugs over 5 years with positive TRAb. The TCR library was made from RNA that had been extracted from PBMCs in TRIzol.

The chain links TRBV7-2 to TRBJ2-5; D is ambiguous. Sequences were derived from peripheral blood mononuclear cells (PBMCs), sampled when the disease was refractory, from a patient treated with antithyroid drugs. This receptor was obtained from a female donor with Graves disease. For the CDR3, the DNA is TGTGCCAGCCAGATCCCAGGTTCATGGTACTTC. This gives the protein CASQIPGSWYF.